This T cell receptor (beta chain) was sequenced in a study of technical replicates of blood from a handful of donors (dated by TCRdb to the late 2010s). The method was the immunoSEQ multiplex PCR assay. In its TCRdb copy, this immuneACCESS table keeps in-frame sequences only and misses some clones. Where compared with another copy, unresolved V genes explain less than half of these, and the others have no known cause. This sample is represented by about 73,000 clones; 90% of them were singletons. The ten most abundant clones make up roughly 4.5% of the sample. The germline V gene specifies LGHNA as CDR1 and YNFKEQ as CDR2. Inclusive of the bounding cysteine and phenylalanine, the CDR3 is 16 residues long. Only the CDR3 part of the read is kept: 48 bases, read in frame from the first base. The germline V and J ends show losses of 0 bases and 11 bases respectively, and no gene match explains 14 bases of the junction.

This clone was observed a single time. Its antigen specificity is not known. Base qualities are not recorded, but no much larger clone differs from it by a single base. The clonotype comes from a human donor in good health. Some clones in this sample may be carry-over from other donors' samples. Sequenced material: PBMCs. The sequence links TRBV4-2 to TRBJ1-1, and 8 junctional nucleotides match TRBD1. The CDR3 sequence is CASSQDLGQGFVLAFF. The DNA sequence is given as TGTGCCAGCAGCCAAGATCTTGGACAGGGCTTTGTGTTGGCTTTCTTT.